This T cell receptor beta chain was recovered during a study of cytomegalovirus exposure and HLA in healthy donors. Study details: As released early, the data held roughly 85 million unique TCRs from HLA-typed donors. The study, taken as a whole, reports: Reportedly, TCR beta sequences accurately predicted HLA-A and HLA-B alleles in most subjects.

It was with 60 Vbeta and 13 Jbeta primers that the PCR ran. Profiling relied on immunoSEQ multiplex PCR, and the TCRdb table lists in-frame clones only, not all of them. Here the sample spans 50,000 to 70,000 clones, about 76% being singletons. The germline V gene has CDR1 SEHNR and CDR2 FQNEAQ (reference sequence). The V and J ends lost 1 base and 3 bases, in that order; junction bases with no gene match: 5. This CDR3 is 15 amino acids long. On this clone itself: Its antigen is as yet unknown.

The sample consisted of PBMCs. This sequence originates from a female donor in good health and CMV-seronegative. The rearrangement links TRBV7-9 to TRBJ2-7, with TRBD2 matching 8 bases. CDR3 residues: CASSLGEAGGYEQYF. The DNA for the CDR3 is TGTGCCAGCAGCTTAGGCGAGGCGGGGGGCTACGAGCAGTACTTC.